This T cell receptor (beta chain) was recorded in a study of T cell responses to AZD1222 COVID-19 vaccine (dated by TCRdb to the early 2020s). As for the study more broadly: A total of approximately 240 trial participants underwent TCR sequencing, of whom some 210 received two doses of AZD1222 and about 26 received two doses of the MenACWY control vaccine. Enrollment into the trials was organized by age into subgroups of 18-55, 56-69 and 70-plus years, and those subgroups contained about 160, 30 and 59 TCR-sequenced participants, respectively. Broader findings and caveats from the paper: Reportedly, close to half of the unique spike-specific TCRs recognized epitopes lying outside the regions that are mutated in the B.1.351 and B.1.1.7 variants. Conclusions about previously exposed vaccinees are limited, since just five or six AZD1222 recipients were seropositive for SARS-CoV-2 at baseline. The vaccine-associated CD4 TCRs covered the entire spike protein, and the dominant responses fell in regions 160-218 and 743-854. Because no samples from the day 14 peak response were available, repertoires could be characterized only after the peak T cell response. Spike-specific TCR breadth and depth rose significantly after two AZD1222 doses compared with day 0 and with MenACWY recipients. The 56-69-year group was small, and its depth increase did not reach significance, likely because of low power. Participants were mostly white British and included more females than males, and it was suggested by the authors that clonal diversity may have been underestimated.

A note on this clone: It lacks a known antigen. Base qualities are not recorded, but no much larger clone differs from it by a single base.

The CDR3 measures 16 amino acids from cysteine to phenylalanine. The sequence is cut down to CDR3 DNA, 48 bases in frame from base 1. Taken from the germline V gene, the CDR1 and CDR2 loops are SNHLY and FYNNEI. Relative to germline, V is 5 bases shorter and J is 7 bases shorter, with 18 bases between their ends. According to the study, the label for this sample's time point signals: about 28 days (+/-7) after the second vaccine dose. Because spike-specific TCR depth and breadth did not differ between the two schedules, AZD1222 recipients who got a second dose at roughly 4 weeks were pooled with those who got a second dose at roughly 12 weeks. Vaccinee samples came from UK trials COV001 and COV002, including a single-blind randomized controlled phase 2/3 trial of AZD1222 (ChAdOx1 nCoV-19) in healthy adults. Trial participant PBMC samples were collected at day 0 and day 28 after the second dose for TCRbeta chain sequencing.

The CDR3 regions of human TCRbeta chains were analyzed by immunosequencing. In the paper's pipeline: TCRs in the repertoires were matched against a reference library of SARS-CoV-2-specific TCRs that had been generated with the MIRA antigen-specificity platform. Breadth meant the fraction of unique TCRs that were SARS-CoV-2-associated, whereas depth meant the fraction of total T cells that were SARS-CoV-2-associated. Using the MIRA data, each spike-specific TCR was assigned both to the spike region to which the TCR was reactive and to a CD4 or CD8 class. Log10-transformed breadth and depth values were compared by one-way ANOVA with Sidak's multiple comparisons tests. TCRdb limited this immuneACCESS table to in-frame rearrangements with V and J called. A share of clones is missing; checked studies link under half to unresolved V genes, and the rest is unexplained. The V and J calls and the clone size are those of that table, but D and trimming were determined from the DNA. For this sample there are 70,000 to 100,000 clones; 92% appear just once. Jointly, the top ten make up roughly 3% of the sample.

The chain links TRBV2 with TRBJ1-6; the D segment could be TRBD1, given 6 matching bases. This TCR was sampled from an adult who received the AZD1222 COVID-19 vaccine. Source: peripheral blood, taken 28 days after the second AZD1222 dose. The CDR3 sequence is CASSTSNRAGNSPLHF. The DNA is TGTGCCAGCAGTACGAGCAACAGGGCCGGCAATTCACCCCTCCACTTT.